A single sample gave rise to the 14 T cell receptor beta chains below, sequenced in a study of blood T cell repertoires in COVID-19. Profiling relied on immunoSEQ multiplex PCR, and the TCRdb table lists in-frame clones only, not all of them. Among roughly 150,000 clones listed, around four fifths were seen once. What was sequenced was peripheral blood. The source is a man aged 65 to 85 with acute or convalescent COVID-19.

This chain joins TRBV5-4 and TRBJ2-2; possible D gene TRBD1, 6 bases. Trimming removed 4 bases from V and 4 bases from J, with 17 bases in between. CDR1 SGHNT and CDR2 YYREEE come from the germline V gene (reference sequence). The CDR3 spans 16 residues. The DNA of the CDR3 is TGTGCCAGCAGCCGAGAGAGGGACACCTTCACCGGGGAGCTGTTTTTT. Translation gives CASSRERDTFTGELFF.

Concerning this clone: Other DNA variants within this sample encode the same CDR3. The chain recombines TRBV11-2 with TRBJ1-4; 9 positions match TRBD1. The CDR3 runs 14 residues. In germline, CDR1 is SGHAT, CDR2 FQNNGV. V trimming: 5 bases; J trimming: 6 bases; junction bases outside the gene matches: 4. CDR3 region: CASSPGQGDEKLFF. The DNA of the CDR3 is TGTGCCAGCAGCCCGGGACAGGGCGATGAAAAACTGTTTTTT.

Only a few counts were recorded for this clone. V and J are TRBV19 and TRBJ2-7, with 8 bases that match TRBD1. Germline lookup yields CDR1 LNHDA and CDR2 SQIVND (reference sequence). Trimming took 1 base from V and 4 from J; bases not matched to a gene: 9. This CDR3 comprises 16 residues. CDR3 amino acids: CASSIGAGTGQYEQYF. CDR3 nucleotide sequence: TGTGCCAGTAGTATAGGAGCAGGGACAGGACAATACGAGCAGTACTTC.

This chain joins TRBV28 and TRBJ2-5; 8 bases agree with TRBD1. The V and J ends lost 1 base and 4 bases, in that order; junction bases with no gene match: 8. The germline CDR1 and CDR2 sequences are MDHEN and SYDVKM. The CDR3 contains 16 residues. The CDR3 spells CASSLLSFGQGETQYF. For the CDR3, the DNA is TGTGCCAGCAGTTTATTGAGCTTCGGACAGGGAGAGACCCAGTACTTC. The complete variable domain, with remaining parts taken from reference TRBV28 and TRBJ2-5, reads DVKVTQSSRYLVKRTGEKVFLECVQDMDHENMFWYRQDPGLGLRLIYFSYDVKMKEKGDIPEGYSVSREKKERFSLILESASTNQTSMYLCASSLLSFGQGETQYFGPGTRLLVL.

V gene TRBV7-9 combines with J gene TRBJ2-7; 9 bases align to TRBD2. V lost 7 bases and J lost 5; bases outside the gene matches: 15. The CDR3 sequence is 16 residues long. CDR1 is SEHNR and CDR2 is FQNEAQ in the germline V gene (reference sequence). The DNA for the CDR3 is TGTGCCAGCACCTCATCGAGCGGGAGGAACGTCCACGAGCAGTACTTC. As protein: CASTSSSGRNVHEQYF.

The chain joins TRBV5-1 to TRBJ2-2; 7 bases line up with TRBD1. The CDR3 spans 15 residues. Germline V lookup: CDR1 SGHRS, CDR2 YFSETQ. The J segment lost 1 base and the V segment lost 6 bases, leaving 6 bases of the junction unmatched. CDR3 nucleotide sequence: TGCGCCAGCAAACAGGGGATCGTGAACACCGGGGAGCTGTTTTTT. Encoded protein: CASKQGIVNTGELFF.

The chain joins TRBV5-1 to TRBJ1-1; D is possibly TRBD1 (5 bases). Per the germline V gene, CDR1 is SGHRS and CDR2 is YFSETQ. CDR3 size: 14 residues. V was pared by 4 bases and J by 11 bases, with 21 bases between. The CDR3 DNA reads TGCGCCAGCAGCCCCAGGGCCGGGGGGGATGAGGCTTTCTTT. It specifies CASSPRAGGDEAFF. The variable domain in full, completed from reference TRBV5-1 and TRBJ1-1, reads KAGVTQTPRYLIKTRGQQVTLSCSPISGHRSVSWYQQTPGQGLQFLFEYFSETQRNKGNFPGRFSGRQFSNSRSEMNVSTLELGDSALYLCASSPRAGGDEAFFGQGTRLTVV.

The chain uses TRBV30 and TRBJ1-2; D gene unclear. This CDR3 comprises 14 residues. Per germline, CDR1 GTSNPN and CDR2 SVGIG (reference sequence). The V end was cut by 3 bases, the J end by 2 bases, with 13 bases between. In DNA, the CDR3 is TGTGCCTGGAGGCCGACTCTTATAAACTATGGCTACACCTTC. Translated: CAWRPTLINYGYTF.

The chain recombines TRBV28 with TRBJ1-1, with 7 bases that match TRBD1. Per the germline V gene, CDR1 is MDHEN and CDR2 is SYDVKM. J was trimmed by 5 bases and V by 8 bases; bases with no gene match: 8. The CDR3 runs to 13 residues. The CDR3 loop is CASLPGQRTEAFF. The CDR3 DNA is TGTGCCAGCCTCCCGGGACAGCGAACTGAAGCTTTCTTT.

The chain couples TRBV19 to TRBJ1-2, with 8 bases lining up with TRBD1. This CDR3 comprises 14 residues. Germline CDR1 and CDR2: LNHDA and SQIVND (reference sequence). Trimming took 3 bases from V and 5 from J; bases not matched to a gene: 5. CDR3 bases: TGTGCCAGTAGTATTGACCAGGGGGCGTATGGCTACACCTTC. Its protein product is CASSIDQGAYGYTF.

The chain carries TRBV6-5 and TRBJ2-1; possible D gene TRBD2, 6 bases. Germline V gene sequence: CDR1 MNHEY, CDR2 SVGAGI. Between the trimmed V and J ends, which lost 3 bases and 1 base, there was a span of 13 bases. This CDR3 spans 16 amino acids. CDR3 DNA sequence: TGTGCCAGCAGTTATGGCGGGGTAGGGTCCTACAATGAGCAGTTCTTC. It codes for CASSYGGVGSYNEQFF.

This clone has only one observation. The chain links TRBV27 to TRBJ2-1, with 8 bases that match TRBD1. CDR1 MNHEY and CDR2 SMNVEV come from the germline V gene (reference sequence). This CDR3 comprises 15 residues. The ends lost 5 bases at V and 7 bases at J; junction bases unmatched: 10. The CDR3 is CASSTPGTGRNEQFF. The CDR3 DNA reads as TGTGCCAGCAGTACTCCCGGGACAGGTAGGAATGAGCAGTTCTTC.

The rearrangement joins TRBV28 to TRBJ1-2; possible D gene TRBD1, 5 bases. The CDR3 extends over 14 amino acids. The V gene's germline CDR1 is MDHEN and CDR2 SYDVKM. V shed 6 bases and J shed 1 base, with 12 bases lying between them. The CDR3 bases are TGTGCCAGCAGCACGCCGGGGGTTAACTATGGCTACACCTTC. It encodes CASSTPGVNYGYTF.

V is TRBV7-6 and J is TRBJ1-2, with D uncertain. The CDR3 extends over 14 amino acids. V shed 1 base and J shed 1 base, with 7 bases lying between them. Germline-derived CDR1 and CDR2 are SGHVS and FNYEAQ. CDR3 DNA: TGTGCCAGCAGCTTAGGGGCTGGTAACTATGGCTACACCTTC. This encodes CASSLGAGNYGYTF.